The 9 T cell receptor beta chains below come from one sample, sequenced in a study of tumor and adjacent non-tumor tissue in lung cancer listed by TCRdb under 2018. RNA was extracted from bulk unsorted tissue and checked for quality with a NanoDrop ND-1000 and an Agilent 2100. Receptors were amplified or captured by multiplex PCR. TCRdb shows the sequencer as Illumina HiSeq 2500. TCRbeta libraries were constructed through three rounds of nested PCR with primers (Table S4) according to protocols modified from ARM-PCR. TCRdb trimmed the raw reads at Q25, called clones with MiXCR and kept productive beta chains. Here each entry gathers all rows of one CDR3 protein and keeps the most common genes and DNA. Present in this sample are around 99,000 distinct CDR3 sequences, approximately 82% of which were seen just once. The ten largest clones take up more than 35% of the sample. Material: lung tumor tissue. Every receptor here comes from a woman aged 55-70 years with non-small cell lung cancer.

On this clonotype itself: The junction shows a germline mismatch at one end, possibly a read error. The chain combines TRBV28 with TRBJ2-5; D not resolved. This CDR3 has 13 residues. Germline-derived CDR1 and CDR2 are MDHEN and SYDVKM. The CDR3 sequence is CASSLHGVETQYF. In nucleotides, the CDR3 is TGTGCCAGTAGTTTACACGGCGTAGAGACCCAGTACTTC. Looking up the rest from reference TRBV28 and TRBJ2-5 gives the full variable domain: DVKVTQSSRYLVKRTGEKVFLECVQDMDHENMFWYRQDPGLGLRLIYFSYDVKMKEKGDIPEGYSVSREKKERFSLILESASTNQTSMYLCASSLHGVETQYFGPGTRLLVL.

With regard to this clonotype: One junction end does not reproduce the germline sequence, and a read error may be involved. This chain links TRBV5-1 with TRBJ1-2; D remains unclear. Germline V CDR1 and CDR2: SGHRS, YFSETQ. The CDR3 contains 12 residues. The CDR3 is CASSLIGYGYTF. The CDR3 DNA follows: TGCGCCAGCAGCTTGATCGGCTATGGCTATACCTTC.

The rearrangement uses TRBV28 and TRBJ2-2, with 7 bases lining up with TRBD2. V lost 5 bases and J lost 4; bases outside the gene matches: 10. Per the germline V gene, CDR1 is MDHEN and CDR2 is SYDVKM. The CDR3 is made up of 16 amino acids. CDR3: CASSPGRRGATGELFF. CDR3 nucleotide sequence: TGTGCCAGCAGTCCCGGGAGGCGTGGCGCCACCGGGGAGCTGTTTTTT.

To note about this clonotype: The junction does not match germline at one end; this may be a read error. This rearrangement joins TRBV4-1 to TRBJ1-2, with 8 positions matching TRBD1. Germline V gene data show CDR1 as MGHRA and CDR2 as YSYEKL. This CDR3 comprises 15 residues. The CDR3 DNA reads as TGCACCAGCAGCCAAGATTCTGAGACAGGGGCTGGCTACACCTTC. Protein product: CTSSQDSETGAGYTF.

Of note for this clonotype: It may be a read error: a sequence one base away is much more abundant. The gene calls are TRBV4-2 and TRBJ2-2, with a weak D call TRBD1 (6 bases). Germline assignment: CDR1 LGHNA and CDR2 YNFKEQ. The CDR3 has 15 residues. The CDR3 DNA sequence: TGTGCCAGCAGCCAAGACGATAGGGGGTCCGGGGACCTGTTTTTT. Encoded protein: CASSQDDRGSGDLFF.

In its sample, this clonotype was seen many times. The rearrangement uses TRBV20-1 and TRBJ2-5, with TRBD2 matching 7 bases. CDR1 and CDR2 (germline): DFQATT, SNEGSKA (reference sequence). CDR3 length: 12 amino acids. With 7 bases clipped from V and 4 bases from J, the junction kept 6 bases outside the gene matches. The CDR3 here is CSGGLGSETQYF. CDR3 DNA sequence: TGCAGTGGCGGACTAGGTTCAGAGACCCAGTACTTC.

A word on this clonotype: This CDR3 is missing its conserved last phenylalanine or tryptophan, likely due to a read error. This CDR3 is CAGSSTGTGATETQYY. The CDR3 region has the DNA TGTGCCGGCAGTTCAACCGGGACAGGGGCGACAGAAACGCAGTATTAT. This rearrangement joins TRBV12-3 or TRBV12-4 to TRBJ2-3, with 10 bases aligning to TRBD1. CDR3 size: 16 residues.

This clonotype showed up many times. In DNA, the CDR3 is TGCGCCAGCAGTCCCCGGAGCGGGAGCCACGAGCAGTACTTC. It is translated as CASSPRSGSHEQYF. This chain joins TRBV5-1 and TRBJ2-7; 8 bases line up with TRBD2. V trimming: 5 bases; J trimming: 5 bases; junction bases outside the gene matches: 9. Germline V gene data show CDR1 as SGHRS and CDR2 as YFSETQ. This CDR3 is built from 14 residues. Full variable domain (remainder filled in from reference TRBV5-1 and TRBJ2-7): KAGVTQTPRYLIKTRGQQVTLSCSPISGHRSVSWYQQTPGQGLQFLFEYFSETQRNKGNFPGRFSGRQFSNSRSEMNVSTLELGDSALYLCASSPRSGSHEQYFGPGTRLTVT.

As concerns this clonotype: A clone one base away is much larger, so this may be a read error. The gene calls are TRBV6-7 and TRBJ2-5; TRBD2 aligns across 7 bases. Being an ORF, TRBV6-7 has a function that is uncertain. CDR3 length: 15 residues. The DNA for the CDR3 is TGTGCCTGCAGTGGGTGGGAGGGATCCGAAGAGACCCAGTACTTC. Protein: CACSGWEGSEETQYF.